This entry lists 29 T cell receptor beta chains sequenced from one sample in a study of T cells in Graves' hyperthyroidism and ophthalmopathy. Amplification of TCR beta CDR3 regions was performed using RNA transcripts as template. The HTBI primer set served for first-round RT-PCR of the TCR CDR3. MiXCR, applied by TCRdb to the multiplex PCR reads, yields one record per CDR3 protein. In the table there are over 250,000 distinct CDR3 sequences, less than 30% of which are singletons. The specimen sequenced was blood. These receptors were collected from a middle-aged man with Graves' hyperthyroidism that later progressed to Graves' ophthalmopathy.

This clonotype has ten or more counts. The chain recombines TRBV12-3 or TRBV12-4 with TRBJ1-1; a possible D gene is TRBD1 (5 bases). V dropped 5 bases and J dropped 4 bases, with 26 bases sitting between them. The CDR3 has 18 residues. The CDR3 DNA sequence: TGTGCCAGCAGTATTAGGGGAATGCGAGCTTCGCCTATCACTGAAGCTTTCTTT. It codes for CASSIRGMRASPITEAFF.

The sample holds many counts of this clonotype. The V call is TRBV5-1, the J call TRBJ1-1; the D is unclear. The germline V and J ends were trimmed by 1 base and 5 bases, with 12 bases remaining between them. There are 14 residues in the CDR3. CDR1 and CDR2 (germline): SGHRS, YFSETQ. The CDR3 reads CASSLTTLSTEAFF. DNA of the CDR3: TGCGCCAGCAGCTTGACCACCCTATCGACTGAAGCTTTCTTT.

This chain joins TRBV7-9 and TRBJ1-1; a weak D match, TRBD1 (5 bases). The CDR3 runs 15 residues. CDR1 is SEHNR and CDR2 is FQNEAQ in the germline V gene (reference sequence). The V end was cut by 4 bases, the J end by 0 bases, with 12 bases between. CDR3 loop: CASSSNRNVNTEAFF. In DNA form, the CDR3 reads TGTGCCAGCAGCTCTAACAGGAACGTGAACACTGAAGCTTTCTTT.

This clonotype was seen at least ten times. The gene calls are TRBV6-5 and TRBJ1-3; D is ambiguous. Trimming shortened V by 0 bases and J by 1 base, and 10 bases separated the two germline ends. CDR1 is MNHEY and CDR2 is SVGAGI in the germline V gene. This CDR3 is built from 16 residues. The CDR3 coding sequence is TGTGCCAGCAGTTACTCGATGCGGGTTTCTGGAAACACCATATATTTT. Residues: CASSYSMRVSGNTIYF.

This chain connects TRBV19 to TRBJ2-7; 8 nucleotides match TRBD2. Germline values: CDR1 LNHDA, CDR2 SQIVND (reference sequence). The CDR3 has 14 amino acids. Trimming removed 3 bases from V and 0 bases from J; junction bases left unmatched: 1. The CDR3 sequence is CASSIAGGSYEQYF. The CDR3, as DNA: TGTGCCAGTAGTATTGCGGGGGGCTCCTACGAGCAGTACTTC.

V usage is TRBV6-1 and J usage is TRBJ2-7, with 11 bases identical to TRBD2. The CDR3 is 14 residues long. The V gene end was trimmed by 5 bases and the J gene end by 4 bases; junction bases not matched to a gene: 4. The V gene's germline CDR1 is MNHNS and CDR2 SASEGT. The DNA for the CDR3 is TGTGCCAGCAGTAATAGCGGGAGGGCGTACGAGCAGTACTTC. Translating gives CASSNSGRAYEQYF.

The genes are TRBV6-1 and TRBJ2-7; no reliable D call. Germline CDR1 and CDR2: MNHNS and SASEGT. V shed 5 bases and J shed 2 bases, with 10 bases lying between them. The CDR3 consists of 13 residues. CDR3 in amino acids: CASSRLSPYEQYF. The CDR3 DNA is TGTGCCAGCAGTCGTCTATCGCCCTACGAGCAGTACTTC.

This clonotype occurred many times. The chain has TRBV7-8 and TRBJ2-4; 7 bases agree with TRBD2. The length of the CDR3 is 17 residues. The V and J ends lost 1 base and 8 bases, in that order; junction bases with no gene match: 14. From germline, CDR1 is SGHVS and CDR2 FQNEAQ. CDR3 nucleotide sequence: TGTGCCAGCAGCTTAGTTGGCGGGAGAGGGGTGGGTGACATTCAGTACTTC. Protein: CASSLVGGRGVGDIQYF.

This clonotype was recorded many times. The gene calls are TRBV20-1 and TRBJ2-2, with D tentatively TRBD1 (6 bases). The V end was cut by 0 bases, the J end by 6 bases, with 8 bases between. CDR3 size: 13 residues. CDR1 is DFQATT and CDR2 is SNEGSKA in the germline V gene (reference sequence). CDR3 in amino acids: CSARDRGPGELFF. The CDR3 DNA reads TGCAGTGCTAGAGACAGGGGACCCGGGGAGCTGTTTTTT.

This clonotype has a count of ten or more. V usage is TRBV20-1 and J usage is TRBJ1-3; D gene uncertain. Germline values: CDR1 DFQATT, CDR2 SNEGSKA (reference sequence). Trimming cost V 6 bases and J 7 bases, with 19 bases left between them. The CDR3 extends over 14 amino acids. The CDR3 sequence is CSAPLMGAWNTIYF. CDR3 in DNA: TGCAGTGCGCCCCTAATGGGAGCTTGGAACACCATATATTTT.

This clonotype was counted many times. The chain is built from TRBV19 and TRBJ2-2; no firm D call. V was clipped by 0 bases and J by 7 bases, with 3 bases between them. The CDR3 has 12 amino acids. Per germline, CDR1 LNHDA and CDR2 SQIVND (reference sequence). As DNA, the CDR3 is TGTGCCAGTAGTATAGAGCGCGGGGAGCTGTTTTTT. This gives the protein CASSIERGELFF.

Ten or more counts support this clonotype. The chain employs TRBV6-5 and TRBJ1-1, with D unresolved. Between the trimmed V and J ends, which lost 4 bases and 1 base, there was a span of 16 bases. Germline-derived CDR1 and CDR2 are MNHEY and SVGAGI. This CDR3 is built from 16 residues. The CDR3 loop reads CASSWLSTGQNTEAFF. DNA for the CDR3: TGTGCCAGCAGTTGGCTAAGTACCGGGCAGAACACTGAAGCTTTCTTT.

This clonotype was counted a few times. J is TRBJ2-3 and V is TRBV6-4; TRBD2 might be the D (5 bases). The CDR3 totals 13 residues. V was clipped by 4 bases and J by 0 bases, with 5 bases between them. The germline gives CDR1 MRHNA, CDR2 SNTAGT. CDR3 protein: CASSAGSTDTQYF. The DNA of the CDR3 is TGTGCCAGCAGTGCGGGAAGCACAGATACGCAGTATTTT.

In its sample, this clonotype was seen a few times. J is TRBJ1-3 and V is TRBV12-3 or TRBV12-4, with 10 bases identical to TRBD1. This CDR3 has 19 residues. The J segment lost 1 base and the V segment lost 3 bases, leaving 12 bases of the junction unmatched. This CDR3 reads CASSFWTGGDQLSGNTIYF. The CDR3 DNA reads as TGTGCCAGCAGTTTCTGGACAGGGGGGGACCAGCTATCTGGAAACACCATATATTTT.

The DNA of the CDR3 is TGCAGCGTCACCCCCGAACAGGGAAGCTCCTACGAGCAGTACTTC. Amino acids: CSVTPEQGSSYEQYF. This chain joins TRBV29-1 and TRBJ2-7; maybe TRBD1 (6 bases). The CDR3 sequence is 15 residues long. V lost 6 bases, J lost 0 bases, and 18 bases lay in between. CDR1 SQVTM and CDR2 ANQGSEA come from the germline V gene.

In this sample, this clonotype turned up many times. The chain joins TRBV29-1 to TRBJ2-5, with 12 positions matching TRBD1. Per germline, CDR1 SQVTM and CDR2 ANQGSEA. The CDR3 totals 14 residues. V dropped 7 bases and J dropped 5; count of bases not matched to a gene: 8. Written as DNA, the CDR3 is TGCAGCGCCGAGGGGACAGGGGGCTTTGAGACCCAGTACTTC. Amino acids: CSAEGTGGFETQYF.

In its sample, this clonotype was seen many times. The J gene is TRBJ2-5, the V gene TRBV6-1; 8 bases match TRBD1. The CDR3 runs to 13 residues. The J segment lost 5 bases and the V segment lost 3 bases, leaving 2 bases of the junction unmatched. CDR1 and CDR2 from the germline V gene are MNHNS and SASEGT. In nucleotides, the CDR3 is TGTGCCAGCAGTGAGGACAGGGATGAGACCCAGTACTTC. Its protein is CASSEDRDETQYF.

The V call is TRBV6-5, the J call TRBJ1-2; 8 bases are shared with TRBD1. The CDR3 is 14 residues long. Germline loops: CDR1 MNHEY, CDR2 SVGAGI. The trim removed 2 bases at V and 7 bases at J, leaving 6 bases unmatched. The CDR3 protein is CASSYRGQGGGYTF. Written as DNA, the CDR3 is TGTGCCAGCAGTTACCGAGGACAGGGCGGTGGCTACACCTTC.

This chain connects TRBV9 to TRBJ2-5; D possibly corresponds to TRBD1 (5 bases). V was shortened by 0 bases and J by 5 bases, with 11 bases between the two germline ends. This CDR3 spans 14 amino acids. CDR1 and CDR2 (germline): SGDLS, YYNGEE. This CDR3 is CASSVGGAVETQYF. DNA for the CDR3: TGTGCCAGCAGCGTAGGGGGCGCCGTGGAGACCCAGTACTTC.

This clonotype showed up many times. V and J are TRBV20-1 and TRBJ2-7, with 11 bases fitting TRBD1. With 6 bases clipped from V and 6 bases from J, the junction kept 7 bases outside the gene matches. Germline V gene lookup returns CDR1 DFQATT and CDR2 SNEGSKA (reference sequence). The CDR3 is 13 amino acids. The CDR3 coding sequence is TGCAGTGCCAACGGACAGGGGGCAGTCGAGCAGTACTTC. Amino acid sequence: CSANGQGAVEQYF.

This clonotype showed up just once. The CDR3 reads CASSSRTGVPEAFF. The CDR3 nucleotides are TGTGCCAGCAGTTCCCGGACAGGGGTCCCTGAAGCTTTCTTT. The rearrangement links TRBV28 to TRBJ1-1; 9 positions match TRBD1. CDR1 and CDR2 (germline): MDHEN, SYDVKM. Losses at the gene ends were 4 bases for V and 6 bases for J; bases not matched to a gene: 6. The CDR3 runs to 14 residues.

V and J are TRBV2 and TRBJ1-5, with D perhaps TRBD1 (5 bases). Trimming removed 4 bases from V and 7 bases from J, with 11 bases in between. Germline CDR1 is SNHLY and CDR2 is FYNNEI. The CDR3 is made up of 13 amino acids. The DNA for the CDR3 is TGTGCCAGCAGTGTCAGGGAGAGGCAGCCCCAGCATTTT. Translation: CASSVRERQPQHF.

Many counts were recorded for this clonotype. The CDR3 protein is CASSLGEGPGGQGGGTEAFF. DNA for the CDR3: TGTGCCAGCAGCTTAGGGGAGGGCCCTGGAGGACAGGGTGGAGGCACTGAAGCTTTCTTT. The V gene is TRBV7-9, the J gene TRBJ1-1, with TRBD1 matching 8 bases. This CDR3 contains 20 residues. V trimming: 1 base; J trimming: 4 bases; junction bases outside the gene matches: 20. Germline V lookup: CDR1 SEHNR, CDR2 FQNEAQ (reference sequence).

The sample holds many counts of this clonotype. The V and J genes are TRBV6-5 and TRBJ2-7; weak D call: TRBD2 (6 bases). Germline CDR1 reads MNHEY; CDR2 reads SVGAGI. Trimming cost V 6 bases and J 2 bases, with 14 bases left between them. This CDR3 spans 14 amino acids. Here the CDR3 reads CASSPGLGAYEQYF. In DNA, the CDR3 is TGTGCCAGCAGCCCGGGACTTGGCGCCTACGAGCAGTACTTC.

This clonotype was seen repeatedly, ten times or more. CDR3 region: CASSLGGVNTEAFF. The CDR3 nucleotides read TGCGCCAGCAGCTTGGGTGGTGTGAACACTGAAGCTTTCTTT. The chain recombines TRBV5-1 with TRBJ1-1; D ambiguous. CDR1 is SGHRS, CDR2 YFSETQ, per germline. V lost 0 bases, J lost 0 bases, and 6 bases lay in between. The CDR3 contains 14 residues. Supplemented by reference TRBV5-1 and TRBJ1-1, the full variable domain reads KAGVTQTPRYLIKTRGQQVTLSCSPISGHRSVSWYQQTPGQGLQFLFEYFSETQRNKGNFPGRFSGRQFSNSRSEMNVSTLELGDSALYLCASSLGGVNTEAFFGQGTRLTVV.

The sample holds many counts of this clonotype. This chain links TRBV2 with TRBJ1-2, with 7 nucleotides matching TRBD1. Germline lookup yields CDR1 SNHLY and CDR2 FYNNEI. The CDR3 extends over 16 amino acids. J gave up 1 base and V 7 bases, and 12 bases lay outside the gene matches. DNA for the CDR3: TGTGCCAGCATGCCGTATGGAGACAGGGATAACTATGGCTACACCTTC. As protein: CASMPYGDRDNYGYTF.

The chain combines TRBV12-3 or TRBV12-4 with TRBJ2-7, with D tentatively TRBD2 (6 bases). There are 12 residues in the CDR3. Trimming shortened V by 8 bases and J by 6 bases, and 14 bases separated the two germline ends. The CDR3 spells CASGGSEVEQYF. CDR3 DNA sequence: TGTGCCAGCGGGGGGAGTGAAGTCGAGCAGTACTTC.

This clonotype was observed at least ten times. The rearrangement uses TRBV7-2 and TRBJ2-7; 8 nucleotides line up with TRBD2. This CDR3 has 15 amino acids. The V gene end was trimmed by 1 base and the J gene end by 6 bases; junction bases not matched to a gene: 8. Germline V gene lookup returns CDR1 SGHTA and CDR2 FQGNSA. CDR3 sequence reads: CASSLVPGGLGEQYF. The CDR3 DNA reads TGTGCCAGCAGCTTAGTACCGGGAGGGCTTGGCGAGCAGTACTTC.

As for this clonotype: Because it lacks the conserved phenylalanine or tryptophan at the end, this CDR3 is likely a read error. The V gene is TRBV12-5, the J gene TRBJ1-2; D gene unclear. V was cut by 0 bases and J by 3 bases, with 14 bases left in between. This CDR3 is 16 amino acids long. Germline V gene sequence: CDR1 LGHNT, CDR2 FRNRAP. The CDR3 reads CASGLVRPERDYGYTL. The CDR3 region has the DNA TGTGCTAGTGGTTTGGTCCGACCAGAGAGGGACTATGGCTACACCCTC.